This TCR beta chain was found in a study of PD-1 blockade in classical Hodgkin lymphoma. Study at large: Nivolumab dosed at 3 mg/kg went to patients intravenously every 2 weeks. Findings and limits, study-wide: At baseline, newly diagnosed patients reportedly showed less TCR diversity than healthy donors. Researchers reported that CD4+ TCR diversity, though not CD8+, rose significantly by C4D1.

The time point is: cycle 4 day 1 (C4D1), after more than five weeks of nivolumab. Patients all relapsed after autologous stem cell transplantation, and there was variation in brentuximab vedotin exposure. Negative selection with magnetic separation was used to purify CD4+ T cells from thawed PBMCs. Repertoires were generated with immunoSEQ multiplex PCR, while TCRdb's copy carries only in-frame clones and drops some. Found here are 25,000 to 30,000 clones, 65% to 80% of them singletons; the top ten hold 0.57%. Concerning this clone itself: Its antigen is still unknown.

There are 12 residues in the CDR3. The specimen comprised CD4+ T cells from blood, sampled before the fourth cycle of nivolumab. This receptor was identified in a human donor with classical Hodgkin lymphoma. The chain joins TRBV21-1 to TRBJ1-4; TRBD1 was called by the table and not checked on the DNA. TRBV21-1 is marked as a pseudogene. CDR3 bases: TGTGCCAGCAGCAAAGAGGGGGAAAAACTGTTTTTT. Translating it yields CASSKEGEKLFF.